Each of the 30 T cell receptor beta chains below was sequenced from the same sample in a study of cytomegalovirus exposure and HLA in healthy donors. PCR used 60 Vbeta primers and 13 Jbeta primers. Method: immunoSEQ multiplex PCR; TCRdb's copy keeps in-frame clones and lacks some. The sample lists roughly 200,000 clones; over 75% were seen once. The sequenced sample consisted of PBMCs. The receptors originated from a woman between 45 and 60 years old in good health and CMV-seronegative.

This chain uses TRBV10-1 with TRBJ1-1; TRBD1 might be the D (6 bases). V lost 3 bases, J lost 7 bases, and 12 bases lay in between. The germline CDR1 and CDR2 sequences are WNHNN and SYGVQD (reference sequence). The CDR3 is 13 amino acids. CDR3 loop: CASSDTQGGEAFF. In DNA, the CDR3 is TGCGCCAGCAGTGATACACAGGGTGGTGAAGCTTTCTTT.

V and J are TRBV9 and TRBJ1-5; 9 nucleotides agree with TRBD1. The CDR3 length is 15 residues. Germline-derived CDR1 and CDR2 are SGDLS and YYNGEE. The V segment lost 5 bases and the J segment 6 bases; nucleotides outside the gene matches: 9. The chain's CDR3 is CASSAGTGLGQPQHF. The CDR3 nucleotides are TGTGCCAGCAGTGCCGGGACAGGGTTGGGTCAGCCCCAGCATTTT.

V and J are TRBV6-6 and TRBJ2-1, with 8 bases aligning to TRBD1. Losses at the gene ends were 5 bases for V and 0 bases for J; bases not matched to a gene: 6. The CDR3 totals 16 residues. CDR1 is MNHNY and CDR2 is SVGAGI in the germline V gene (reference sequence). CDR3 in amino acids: CASSPPGQASYNEQFF. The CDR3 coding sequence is TGTGCCAGCAGTCCCCCGGGACAGGCCTCCTACAATGAGCAGTTCTTC.

CDR3 in DNA: TGTGCCAGCAGTGAAAAGAACGGGAGGGCAGACTACACCGGGGAGCTGTTTTTT. It encodes CASSEKNGRADYTGELFF. This chain joins TRBV25-1 and TRBJ2-2, with 8 bases aligning to TRBD2. The CDR3 is 18 residues long. The germline V gene encodes CDR1 MGHDK and CDR2 SYGVNS. With 2 bases clipped from V and 3 bases from J, the junction kept 11 bases outside the gene matches.

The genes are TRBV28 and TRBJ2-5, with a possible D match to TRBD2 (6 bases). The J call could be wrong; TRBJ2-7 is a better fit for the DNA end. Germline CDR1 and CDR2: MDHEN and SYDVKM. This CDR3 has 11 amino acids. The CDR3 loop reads CASGGTYEQYF. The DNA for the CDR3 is TGTGCCAGCGGGGGGACCTACGAGCAGTACTTC.

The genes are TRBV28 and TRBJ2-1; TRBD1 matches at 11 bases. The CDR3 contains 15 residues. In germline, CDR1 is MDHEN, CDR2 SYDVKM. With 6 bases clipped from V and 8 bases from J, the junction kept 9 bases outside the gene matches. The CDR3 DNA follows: TGTGCCAGCAGCCGACATGGACAGGGGGCGTATGAGCAGTTCTTC. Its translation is CASSRHGQGAYEQFF.

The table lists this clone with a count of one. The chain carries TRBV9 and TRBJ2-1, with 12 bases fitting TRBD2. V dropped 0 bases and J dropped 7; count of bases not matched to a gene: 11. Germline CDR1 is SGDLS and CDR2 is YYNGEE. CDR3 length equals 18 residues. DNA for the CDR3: TGTGCCAGCAGCGTAGCTATGACTAGCGGGAGCCTGGTAAATGAGCAGTTCTTC. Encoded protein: CASSVAMTSGSLVNEQFF.

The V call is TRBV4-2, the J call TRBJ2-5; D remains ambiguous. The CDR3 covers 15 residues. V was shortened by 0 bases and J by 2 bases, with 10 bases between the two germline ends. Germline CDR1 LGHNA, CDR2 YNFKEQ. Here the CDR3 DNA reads TGTGCCAGCAGCCAAGATGAAGGCAGGCAAGAGACCCAGTACTTC. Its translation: CASSQDEGRQETQYF.

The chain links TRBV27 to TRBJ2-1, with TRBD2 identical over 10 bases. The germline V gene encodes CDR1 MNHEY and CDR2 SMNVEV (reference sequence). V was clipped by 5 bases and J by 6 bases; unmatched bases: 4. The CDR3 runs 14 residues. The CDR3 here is CASSTRTSGNEQFF. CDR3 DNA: TGTGCCAGCAGTACCCGGACTAGCGGCAATGAGCAGTTCTTC.

CDR3 sequence reads: CASRRESYEQYF. DNA of the CDR3: TGTGCCAGCAGACGAGAGAGTTACGAGCAGTACTTC. V is TRBV6-6 and J is TRBJ2-7; D ambiguous. This CDR3 contains 12 residues. The V and J ends lost 6 bases and 4 bases respectively, with 10 bases between them. Germline values: CDR1 MNHNY, CDR2 SVGAGI (reference sequence).

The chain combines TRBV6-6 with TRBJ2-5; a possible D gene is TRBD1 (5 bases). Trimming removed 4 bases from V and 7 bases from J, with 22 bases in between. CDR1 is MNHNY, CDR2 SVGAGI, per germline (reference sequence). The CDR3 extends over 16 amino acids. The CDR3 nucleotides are TGTGCCAGCAGTTCTCCTCCCGAAGGGGCAGGGCGGACCCAGTACTTC. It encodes CASSSPPEGAGRTQYF.

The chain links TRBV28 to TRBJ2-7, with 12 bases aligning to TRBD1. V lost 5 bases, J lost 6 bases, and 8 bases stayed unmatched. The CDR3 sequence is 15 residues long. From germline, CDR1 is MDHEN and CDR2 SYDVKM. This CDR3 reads CASSQGGTGGVEQYF. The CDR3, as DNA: TGTGCCAGCAGTCAAGGCGGGACAGGGGGCGTCGAGCAGTACTTC.

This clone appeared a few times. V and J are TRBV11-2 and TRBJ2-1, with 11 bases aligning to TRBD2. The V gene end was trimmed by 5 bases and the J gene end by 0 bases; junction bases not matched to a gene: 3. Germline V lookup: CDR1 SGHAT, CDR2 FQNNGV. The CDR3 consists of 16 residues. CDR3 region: CASSTSGRGSYNEQFF. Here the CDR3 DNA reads TGTGCCAGCAGCACTAGCGGGAGAGGCTCCTACAATGAGCAGTTCTTC.

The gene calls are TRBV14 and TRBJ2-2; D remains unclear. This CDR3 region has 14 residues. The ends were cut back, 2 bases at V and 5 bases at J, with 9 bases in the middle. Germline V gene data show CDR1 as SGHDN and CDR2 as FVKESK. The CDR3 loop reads CASSQILETGELFF. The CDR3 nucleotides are TGTGCCAGCAGCCAAATTTTGGAGACCGGGGAGCTGTTTTTT.

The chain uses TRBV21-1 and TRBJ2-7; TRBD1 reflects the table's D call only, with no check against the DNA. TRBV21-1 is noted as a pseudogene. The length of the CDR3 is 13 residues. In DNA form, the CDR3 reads TGTGCCAGCAGGGACAGAGCCTCCTACGAGCAGTACTTC. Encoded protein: CASRDRASYEQYF.

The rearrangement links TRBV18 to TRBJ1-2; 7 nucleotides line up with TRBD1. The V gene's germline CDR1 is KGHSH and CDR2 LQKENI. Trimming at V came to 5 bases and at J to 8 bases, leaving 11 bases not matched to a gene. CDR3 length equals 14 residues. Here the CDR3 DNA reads TGTGCCAGCTCATCCGACAGGGAAGGAAACGGCTACACCTTC. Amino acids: CASSSDREGNGYTF.

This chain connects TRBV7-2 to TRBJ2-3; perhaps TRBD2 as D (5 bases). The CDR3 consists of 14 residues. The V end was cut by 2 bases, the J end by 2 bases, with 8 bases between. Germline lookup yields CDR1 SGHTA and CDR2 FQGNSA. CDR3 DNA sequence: TGTGCCAGCAGCTTATCGGGATTCACAGATACGCAGTATTTT. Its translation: CASSLSGFTDTQYF.

In DNA, the CDR3 is TGTGCCAGCAGTTTCCGCTCCAGGGGGTCCACTGAAGCTTTCTTT. Protein sequence: CASSFRSRGSTEAFF. The rearrangement uses TRBV28 and TRBJ1-1; 7 nucleotides line up with TRBD1. Losses at the gene ends were 3 bases for V and 4 bases for J; bases not matched to a gene: 8. Germline assignment: CDR1 MDHEN and CDR2 SYDVKM. CDR3 size: 15 residues.

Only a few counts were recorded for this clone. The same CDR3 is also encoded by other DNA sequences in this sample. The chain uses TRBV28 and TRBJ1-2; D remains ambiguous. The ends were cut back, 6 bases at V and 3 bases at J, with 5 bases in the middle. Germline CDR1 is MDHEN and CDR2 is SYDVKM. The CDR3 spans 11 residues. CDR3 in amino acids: CASRRDYGYTF. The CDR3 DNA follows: TGTGCCAGCAGGAGGGACTATGGCTACACCTTC.

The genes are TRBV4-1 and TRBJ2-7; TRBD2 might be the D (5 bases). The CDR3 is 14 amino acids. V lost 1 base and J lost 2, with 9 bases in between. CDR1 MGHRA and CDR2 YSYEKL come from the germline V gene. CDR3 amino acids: CASSQVPGTYEQYF. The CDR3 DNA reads TGCGCCAGCAGCCAAGTTCCGGGAACCTACGAGCAGTACTTC.

CDR3 DNA: TGTGCCAGCAGCCCTGGACTCAGAGGGGAGACCCAGTACTTC. It translates to CASSPGLRGETQYF. V is TRBV9 and J is TRBJ2-5, with D possibly matching TRBD2 (5 bases). With 4 bases removed from V and 5 bases from J, the gap between germline ends came to 15 bases. The CDR3 totals 14 residues. Germline assignment: CDR1 SGDLS and CDR2 YYNGEE.

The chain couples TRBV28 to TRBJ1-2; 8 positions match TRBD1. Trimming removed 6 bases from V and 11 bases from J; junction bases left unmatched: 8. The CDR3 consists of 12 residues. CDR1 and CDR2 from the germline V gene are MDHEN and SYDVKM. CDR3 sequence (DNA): TGTGCCAGCAGAGAAACAGGGGGGGGGTACACCTTC. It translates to CASRETGGGYTF.

Written as DNA, the CDR3 is TGTGCCAGTAGTACTCGGGACAGGTCATACAATCAGCCCCAGCATTTT. Amino acid sequence: CASSTRDRSYNQPQHF. The gene calls are TRBV19 and TRBJ1-5, with 8 bases identical to TRBD1. The V segment lost 4 bases and the J segment 3 bases; nucleotides outside the gene matches: 8. Germline V gives CDR1 LNHDA, CDR2 SQIVND (reference sequence). This CDR3 has 16 amino acids.

The CDR3 spells CASSDRIYGYTF. Here the CDR3 DNA reads TGTGCCAGCAGTGACAGGATATATGGCTACACCTTC. V usage is TRBV28 and J usage is TRBJ1-2; tentatively, D is TRBD1 (6 bases). CDR1 and CDR2 (germline): MDHEN, SYDVKM. V lost 5 bases and J lost 5, with 9 bases in between. The CDR3 has 12 amino acids.

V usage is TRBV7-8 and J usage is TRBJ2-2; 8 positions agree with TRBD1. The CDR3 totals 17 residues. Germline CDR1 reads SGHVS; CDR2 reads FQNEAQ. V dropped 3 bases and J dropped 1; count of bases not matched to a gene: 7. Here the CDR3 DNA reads TGTGCCAGCAGCTTCCGGTTTGGACAGGGGAACACCGGGGAGCTGTTTTTT. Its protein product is CASSFRFGQGNTGELFF.

Written as DNA, the CDR3 is TGTGCCAGCAGCTTAGGGGAATTAGGGGGCGACAACACCGGGGAGCTGTTTTTT. Protein: CASSLGELGGDNTGELFF. The J gene is TRBJ2-2, the V gene TRBV7-7; 7 positions agree with TRBD1. The CDR3 contains 18 residues. The germline V gene has CDR1 SSHAT and CDR2 FNYEAQ (reference sequence). The V gene end was trimmed by 1 base and the J gene end by 2 bases; junction bases not matched to a gene: 10. The full variable domain, its missing parts supplied by reference TRBV7-7 and TRBJ2-2, is GAGVSQSPRYKVTKRGQDVTLRCDPISSHATLYWYQQALGQGPEFLTYFNYEAQPDKSGLPSDRFSAERPEGSISTLTIQRTEQRDSAMYRCASSLGELGGDNTGELFFGEGSRLTVL.

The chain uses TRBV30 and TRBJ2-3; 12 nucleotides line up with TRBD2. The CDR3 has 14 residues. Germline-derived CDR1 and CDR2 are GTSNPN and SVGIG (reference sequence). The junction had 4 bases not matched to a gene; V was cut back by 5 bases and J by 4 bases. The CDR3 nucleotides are TGTGCCTGGCGTAGACTAGCGGGAGCAGATACGCAGTATTTT. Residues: CAWRRLAGADTQYF.

The DNA for the CDR3 is TGTGCCAGCAGTTTAACAGGGCAAAGCAATCAGCCCCAGCATTTT. Its protein product is CASSLTGQSNQPQHF. V and J are TRBV27 and TRBJ1-5; D is perhaps TRBD1 (6 bases). With 2 bases removed from V and 1 base from J, the gap between germline ends came to 9 bases. The CDR3 contains 15 residues. The V gene's germline CDR1 is MNHEY and CDR2 SMNVEV (reference sequence).

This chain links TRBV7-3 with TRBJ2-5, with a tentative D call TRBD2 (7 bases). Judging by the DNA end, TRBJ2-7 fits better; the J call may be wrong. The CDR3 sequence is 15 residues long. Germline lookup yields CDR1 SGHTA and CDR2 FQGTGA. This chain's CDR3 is CASSLMPGGDYEQYF. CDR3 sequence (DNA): TGTGCCAGCAGCTTAATGCCGGGGGGCGACTACGAGCAGTACTTC.

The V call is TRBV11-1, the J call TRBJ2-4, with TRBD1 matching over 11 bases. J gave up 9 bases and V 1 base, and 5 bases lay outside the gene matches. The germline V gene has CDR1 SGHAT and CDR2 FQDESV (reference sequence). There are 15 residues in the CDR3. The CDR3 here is CASSLGGTGGGIQYF. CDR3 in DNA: TGTGCCAGCAGCTTAGGTGGGACAGGGGGAGGCATTCAGTACTTC. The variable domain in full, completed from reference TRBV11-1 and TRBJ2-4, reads EAEVAQSPRYKITEKSQAVAFWCDPISGHATLYWYRQILGQGPELLVQFQDESVVDDSQLPKDRFSAERLKGVDSTLKIQPAELGDSAMYLCASSLGGTGGGIQYFGAGTRLSVL.